This entry features one T cell receptor beta chain sequence. Its antigen is unknown. One base away there is no much larger clone; base qualities are not given. The cohort was made up of approximately 700 healthy bone marrow donors. Cohort members were all nominally healthy when sampled, although unrecorded immune exposures were likely present. The donor tested CMV seropositive and was one of the 289 seropositive cohort members. A peripheral blood sample was provided by each donor, and peripheral blood mononuclear cells were used for TCR beta sequencing. Genomic DNA extraction from the blood cell samples was performed with the Qiagen DNeasy Blood Extraction Kit. The data were obtained in a study of cytomegalovirus exposure and HLA in healthy donors listed by TCRdb under 2017. About the full investigation: According to an earlier analysis of a few hundred of the donors, some 180 million T cells yielded 100 million or so unique TCR beta sequences and more than 250 Gb of sequence data. The number of donors typed differed by locus, with about 629-630 for A, B, C, DRB1 and DQB1, about 500 for DQA1, 600 to 610 for DPA1, and around 460 for DPB1. Of the 350 to 450 genotyped donors, about 80% fell in the genetic ancestry cluster associated with self-reported Caucasian donors. Genome-wide SNP genotypes for about 65% of the roughly 670 donors were used in a later genetic analysis, which treated that subset as a discovery cohort. Donor age, sex, ethnicity and CMV serostatus were compiled alongside the repertoire data. Among about 400 genotyped donors of the cohort, an average of around 250,000 unique TCR beta nucleotide sequences was sequenced per donor, of which about 19% were non-productive. The study aimed to test whether cataloging public T cell receptors could reveal signatures of past pathogen exposure. A later analysis re-examined previously published TCR beta repertoires from hundreds of donors and added high-resolution HLA genotyping to investigate patterns of TCR occurrence. The T cell repertoires of 666 subjects were profiled by immunosequencing and related to cytomegalovirus serostatus. In the later analysis, no new phenotypic data were used to find candidate immune exposures; instead, reliance was placed on TCR beta sequences and their occurrence across donors. Besides the first cohort of around 700 subjects, a separate validation cohort made up of 120 different subjects was used. An earlier analysis of 587 of the donors applied high-throughput TCR beta sequencing to assess whether each TCR beta V gene segment acted as functional or pseudogenic. High-throughput TCR immunosequencing, statistical association of individual TCRs with disease status, and machine learning were combined to predict cytomegalovirus infection status. All discovery cohort repertoires had been generated using a single sequencing platform. A handful of DR-DQ haplotypes were handled as single units for association and clustering because linkage in the cohort was strong. HLA typing covered class I and class II loci at four-digit resolution. Approximately 300 gigabases of sequencing data and around 90 million unique TCR sequences made up an early release that covered around 640 HLA-typed donors.

Broader findings and caveats from the paper: A cluster of highly shared sequence variants was judged likely to be a technical artifact of the sequencing pipeline. The cohort was sequenced for TCR beta chains only, and without alpha or paired-chain data the features that could be detected were limited. The authors suggested that the approach could potentially be generalized to other disease states and immunological phenotypes. Linkage disequilibrium might explain the correlated functional status among segregating V segments, but an unknown experimental factor could not be ruled out. The classifier was reported to diagnose cytomegalovirus status with high specificity and sensitivity in both the original cohort and the validation cohort. Some IMGT-functional V segments, including TRBV6-2 and TRBV6-3, could not be distinguished by the 87-base-pair reads and were therefore excluded. According to a later analysis, TCR association rates differed among HLA loci, with DRB1 alleles showing the most associated TCRs and HLA-C alleles showing the fewest. Most TCR sequences were seen in very few donors, while some public TCRs were found in many individuals. In vitro tests confirmed that a few of the cytomegalovirus-associated TCR beta chains recognize cytomegalovirus antigens. CMV serostatus was the only immune exposure information available for the cohort. According to a later analysis, most CMV-associated TCR beta chains appeared to be HLA-restricted, and the HLA associations seemed to be driven largely by CMV exposure. Because counts were too low, approximately 15 rarely observed V segments, including chromosome 9 orphons, were excluded from the earlier analysis of several hundred of the donors. When HLA alleles, especially DR and DQ, strongly co-occurred, attributing TCR associations to individual alleles was difficult. A further reported finding was that TCR beta sequences accurately predicted the HLA-A and HLA-B alleles for most subjects in the first cohort. Compared with equally common non-associated chains, HLA-associated TCR beta chains in a later analysis were more clonally expanded and had lower generation probabilities. In a later analysis, over 15,000 TCR beta sequences were associated with specific HLA alleles at a false discovery rate of 0.05. An association between a missense DCLRE1C variant and V-gene and J-gene trimming of TCR beta chains was found in a later genetic analysis and replicated in an independent cohort. Because HLA typing was missing for some donors at each locus, association tests included only the typed subset. According to a later analysis, parvovirus B19, influenza, CMV and Epstein-Barr virus appeared linked to several top co-occurrence clusters. In an earlier analysis of roughly 500 of the donors, most TCR beta V segments appeared in productive rearrangements about 87% or about 30% of the time, broadly matching IMGT annotations. Compared with the roughly 600-donor mean, donors in an Asian-associated ancestry cluster had fewer N-insertions in productive TCRs, according to a later genetic analysis. Sequencing depth was assumed to be roughly uniform across donors in the presence/absence analyses, though that assumption may not hold. A total of 164 TCR beta chains were listed by the study as associated with cytomegalovirus.

The library was generated by the immunoSEQ multiplex PCR assay. The multiplex PCR relied on a mix of 60 forward primers for TCR Vbeta segments and 13 reverse primers for TCR Jbeta segments. Amplification of the CDR3 region of rearranged TCR beta genes was performed with a multiplex PCR assay on genomic DNA. The Illumina HiSeq System was used to sequence the amplified TCR beta libraries as 87-base-pair reads. Turning to the authors' computational methods: A later analysis tallied roughly 76 million unique TCR beta chains across the 550 to 850 repertoires, and approximately 11 million of those chains were shared by two or more donors. Raw reads were error-corrected and collapsed into unique sequences with a nearest-neighbor algorithm that merged closely related sequences to remove PCR and sequencing errors. Alignment of CDR3 sequences to IMGT reference sequences was used to assign V, D and J gene segments. For a sequence to be retained, a match of at least six nucleotides was required to both a V gene segment and a J gene segment. Rearrangements were called productive when the CDR3 lacked stop codons and stayed in frame with V and J; all others were non-productive. CDR3 was defined according to IMGT convention as the region running from the second conserved V-encoded cysteine to the conserved J-encoded phenylalanine. Sequences without an unambiguous match to a single V gene segment were excluded from the earlier analysis of 587 of the donors. In an earlier analysis of approximately 610 of the donors, V segments were called functional above 56.7% productive rearrangements and were called segregating when the between-donor standard deviation exceeded 5%. A statistical classification framework was built for diagnosing cytomegalovirus status from the catalog of TCR beta chain sequences. In a later analysis, TCR nucleotide sequences were compared against IMGT/GENE-DB human TR gene sequences so that V and J genes could be assigned. Using the TCRdist pipeline, a later analysis assigned CDR3 sequences along with most-parsimonious VDJ recombination scenarios. In a later analysis, each TCR beta chain was defined by its CDR3 amino acid sequence together with its V-gene family, and reads without a unique V-gene family were excluded. In a later analysis, nearly 600 highly shared, low-generation-probability nucleotide sequences were removed to address suspected cross-contamination and a sequencing artifact. In a later analysis, a clonal expansion index was calculated for each public chain from normalized within-repertoire ranks of inferred template counts. In a later analysis, generation probabilities were computed using a VDJ recombination model fitted to out-of-frame rearrangements, and the results were checked against IGoR. In a later analysis, hypergeometric tests were used to score TCR-TCR, TCR-HLA and TCR-CMV co-occurrence, with a repertoire-size bias correction applied to TCR pairs. False discovery rates were estimated in a later analysis by permuting HLA or CMV assignments 20 times. In a later analysis, co-occurring TCRs were grouped using DBSCAN, and TCRdist sequence similarity was added for clustering within HLA-allele-positive subsets. Co-occurrence clustering excluded repertoires with fewer than 30,000 or more than 120,000 public chains, plus five with anomalous nucleotide sharing. Imported from immuneACCESS, the table was reduced by TCRdb to in-frame sequences with V and J called. These copies leave out some clones; in studies compared against another copy, an unresolved V gene accounts for under half, and the cause of the remainder is not known. D and trimming come from the DNA, and the V and J calls and clone size come from that table. The sample table shows about 120,000 clones, and approximately 76% are seen once. The ten largest account for over 25% of the sample.

V loses 5 bases, J loses 2 bases, and the germline ends lie 13 bases apart. Per the germline V gene (reference sequence), LNHDA is the CDR1 and SQIVND is the CDR2. The CDR3 goes from the cysteine to the phenylalanine over 15 residues. Only CDR3 DNA is held: 45 bases, read in frame from base 1. The TCR sequence derives from a man aged 60 to 69 in good health and CMV-seropositive. The sample taken for sequencing was PBMCs. The V and J genes are TRBV19 and TRBJ1-5; matching of 6 bases hints at TRBD1 as the D gene. The DNA is as follows: TGTGCCAGTAGTGCCTACAGGGCGGGCAATCAGCCCCAGCATTTT. It specifies CASSAYRAGNQPQHF.